Included here is one T cell receptor beta chain sequence, with context. Some clones are missing from TCRdb's copy, which holds only in-frame ones; the method was immunoSEQ multiplex PCR. Altogether tens of thousands of clones are present, around 90% being singletons, with the ten largest covering about 1%. The data derive from a study of T cell changes during pregnancy in multiple sclerosis. The CDR3 covers 14 residues. Looked up from germline, CDR1 is LGHNT and CDR2 is FRNRAP. Deletions cut 4 bases from V and 5 bases from J, with 14 bases between. Sequences were derived from peripheral blood, sampled in the first trimester of pregnancy. The TCR sequence derives from a female donor in good health, enrolled as a control in a pregnancy study. J is TRBJ2-5 and V is TRBV12-5; D is uncertain. CDR3 sequence: CASGSRNVRETQYF. CDR3 coding DNA: TGTGCTAGTGGTTCACGAAACGTTCGGGAGACCCAGTACTTC.